The following is a TCR beta chain sequence with its context. What it binds is unknown. Other nucleotide sequences from this sample produce the same CDR3. The source of the sample is a study of T cell responses to AZD1222 COVID-19 vaccine. Profiling relied on immunoSEQ multiplex PCR, and the TCRdb table lists in-frame clones only, not all of them. This repertoire shows more than 150,000 clones, around 92% found once; its top ten account for roughly 8.4%. General study points: Spike-specific TCR depth and breadth grew after two AZD1222 doses.

Germline assignment: CDR1 SQVTM and CDR2 ANQGSEA. The CDR3 contains 13 residues. The V end was cut by 4 bases, the J end by 5 bases, with 11 bases between. The chain recombines TRBV29-1 with TRBJ1-4; the D gene is possibly TRBD1 (5 bases). Sequenced here: peripheral blood, sampled on day 0 of AZD1222 vaccination. The TCR originated in an adult in good health. CDR3 residues: CSVGGRANEKLFF. Here the CDR3 DNA reads TGCAGCGTTGGGGGGAGGGCAAATGAAAAACTGTTTTTT.